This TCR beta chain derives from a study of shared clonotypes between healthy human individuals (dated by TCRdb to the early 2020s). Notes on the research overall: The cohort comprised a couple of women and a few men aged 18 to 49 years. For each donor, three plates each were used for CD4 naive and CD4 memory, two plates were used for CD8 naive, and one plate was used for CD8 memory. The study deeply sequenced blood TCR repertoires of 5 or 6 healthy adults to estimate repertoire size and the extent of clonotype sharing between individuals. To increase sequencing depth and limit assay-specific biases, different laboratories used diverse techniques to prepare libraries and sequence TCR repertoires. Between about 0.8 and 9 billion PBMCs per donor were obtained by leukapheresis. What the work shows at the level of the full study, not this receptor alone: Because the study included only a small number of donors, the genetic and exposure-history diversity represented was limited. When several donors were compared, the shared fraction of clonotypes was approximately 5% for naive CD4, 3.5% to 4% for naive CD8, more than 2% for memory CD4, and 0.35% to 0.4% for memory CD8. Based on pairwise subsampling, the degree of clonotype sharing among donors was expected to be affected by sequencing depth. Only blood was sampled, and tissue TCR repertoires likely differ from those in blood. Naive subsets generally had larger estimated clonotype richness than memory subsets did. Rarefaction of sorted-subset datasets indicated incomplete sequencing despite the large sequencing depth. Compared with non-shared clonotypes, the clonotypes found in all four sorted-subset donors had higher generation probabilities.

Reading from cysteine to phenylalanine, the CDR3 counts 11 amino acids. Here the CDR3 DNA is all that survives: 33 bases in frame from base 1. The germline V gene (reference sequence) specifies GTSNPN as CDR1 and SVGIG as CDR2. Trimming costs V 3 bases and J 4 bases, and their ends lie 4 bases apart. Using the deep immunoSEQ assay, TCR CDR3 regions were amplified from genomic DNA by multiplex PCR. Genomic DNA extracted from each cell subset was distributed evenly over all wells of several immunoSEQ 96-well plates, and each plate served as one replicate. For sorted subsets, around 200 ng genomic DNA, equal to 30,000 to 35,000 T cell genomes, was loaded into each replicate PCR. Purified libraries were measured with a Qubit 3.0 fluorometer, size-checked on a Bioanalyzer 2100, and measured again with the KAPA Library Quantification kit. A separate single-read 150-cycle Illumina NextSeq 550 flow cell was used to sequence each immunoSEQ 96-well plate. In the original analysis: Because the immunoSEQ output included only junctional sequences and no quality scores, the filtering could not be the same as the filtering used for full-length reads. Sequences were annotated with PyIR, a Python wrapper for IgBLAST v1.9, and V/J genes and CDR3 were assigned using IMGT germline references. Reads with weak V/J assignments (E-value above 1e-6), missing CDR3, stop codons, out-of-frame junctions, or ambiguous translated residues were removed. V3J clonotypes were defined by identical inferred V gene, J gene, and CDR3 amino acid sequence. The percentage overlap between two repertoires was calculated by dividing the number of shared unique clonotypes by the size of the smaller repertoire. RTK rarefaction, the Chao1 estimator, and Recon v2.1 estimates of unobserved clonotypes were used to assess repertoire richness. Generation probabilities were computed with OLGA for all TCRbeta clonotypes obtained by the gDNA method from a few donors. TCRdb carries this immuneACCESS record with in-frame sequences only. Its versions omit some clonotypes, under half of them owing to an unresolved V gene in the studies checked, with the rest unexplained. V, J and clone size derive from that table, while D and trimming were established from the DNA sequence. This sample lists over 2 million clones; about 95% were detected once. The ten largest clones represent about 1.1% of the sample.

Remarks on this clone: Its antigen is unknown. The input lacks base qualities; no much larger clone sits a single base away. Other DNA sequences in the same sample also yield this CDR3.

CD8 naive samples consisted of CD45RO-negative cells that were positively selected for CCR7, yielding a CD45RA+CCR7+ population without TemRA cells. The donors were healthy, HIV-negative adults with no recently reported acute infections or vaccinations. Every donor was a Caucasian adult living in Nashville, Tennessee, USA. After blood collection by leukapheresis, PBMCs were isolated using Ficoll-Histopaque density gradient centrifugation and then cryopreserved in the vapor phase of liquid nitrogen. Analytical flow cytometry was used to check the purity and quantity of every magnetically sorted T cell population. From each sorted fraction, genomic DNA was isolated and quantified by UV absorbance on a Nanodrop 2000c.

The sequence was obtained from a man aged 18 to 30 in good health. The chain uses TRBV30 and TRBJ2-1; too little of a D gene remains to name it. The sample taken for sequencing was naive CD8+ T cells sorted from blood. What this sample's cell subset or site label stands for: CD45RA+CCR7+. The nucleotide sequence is TGTGCCTGGAGCGGTTACAATGAGCAGTTCTTC. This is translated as CAWSGYNEQFF.